This entry features one TCR beta chain sequence. These data originate in a study of CD8 T cells in Susac syndrome. The authors reverse transcribed roughly 0.5 to 1 ug RNA with random hexamers. Across 54 Vbeta and 13 Jbeta, immunoSEQ multiplex PCR amplified TCR beta CDR3. Via MiXCR, TCRdb re-called the immunoSEQ multiplex PCR reads, giving one row per CDR3 protein. The sample lists around 220,000 distinct CDR3 sequences; approximately 90% were seen once. CDR3 length equals 17 residues. The V gene's germline CDR1 is SGHDT and CDR2 YYEEEE. V lost 0 bases to trimming and J lost 0 bases, with 15 bases between them.

V and J are TRBV5-6 and TRBJ1-2, with no clear D. Sequencing input: CD8+ T cells from PBMCs. This receptor was taken from a human donor with multiple sclerosis. The CDR3 spells CASSLEPIGRPNYGYTF. In DNA form, the CDR3 reads TGTGCCAGCAGCTTGGAACCAATAGGGCGGCCTAACTATGGCTACACCTTC.